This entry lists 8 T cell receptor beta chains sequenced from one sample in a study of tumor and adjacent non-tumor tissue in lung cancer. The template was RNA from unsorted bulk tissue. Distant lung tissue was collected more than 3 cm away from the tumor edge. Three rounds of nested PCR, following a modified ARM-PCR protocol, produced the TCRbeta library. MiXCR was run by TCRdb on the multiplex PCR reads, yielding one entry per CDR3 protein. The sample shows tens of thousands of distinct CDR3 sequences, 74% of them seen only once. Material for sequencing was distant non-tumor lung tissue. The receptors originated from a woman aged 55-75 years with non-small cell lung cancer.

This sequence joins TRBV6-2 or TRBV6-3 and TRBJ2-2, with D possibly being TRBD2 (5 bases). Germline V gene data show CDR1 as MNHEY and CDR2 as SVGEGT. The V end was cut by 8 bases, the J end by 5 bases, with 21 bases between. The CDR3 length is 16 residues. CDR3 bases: TGTGCCAGCCCCTTTGAGCGGTTCGAAGGGACCGGGGAGCTGTTTTTT. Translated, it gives CASPFERFEGTGELFF.

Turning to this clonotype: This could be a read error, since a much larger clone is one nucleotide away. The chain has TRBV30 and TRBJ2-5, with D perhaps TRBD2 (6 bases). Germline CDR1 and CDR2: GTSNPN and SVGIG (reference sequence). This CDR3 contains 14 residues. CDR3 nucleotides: TGTGGGACTAACGGGGAGGAGTACCAAGAGACCCAGTACTTC. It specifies CGTNGEEYQETQYF.

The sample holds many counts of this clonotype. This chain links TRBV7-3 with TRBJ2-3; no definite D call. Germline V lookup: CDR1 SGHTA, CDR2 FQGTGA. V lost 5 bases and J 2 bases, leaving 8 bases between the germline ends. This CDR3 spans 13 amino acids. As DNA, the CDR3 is TGTGCCAGCAGCCTAATATACACAGATACGCAGTATTTT. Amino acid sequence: CASSLIYTDTQYF. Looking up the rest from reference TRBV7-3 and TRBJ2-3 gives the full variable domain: GAGVSQTPSNKVTEKGKYVELRCDPISGHTALYWYRQSLGQGPEFLIYFQGTGAADDSGLPNDRFFAVRPEGSVSTLKIQRTERGDSAVYLCASSLIYTDTQYFGPGTRLTVL.

The CDR3 coding sequence is TGTGCCAGCAGCTCCAGTGGGGGTCTAGGAGTTATGCAGTATTTT. Translating it yields CASSSSGGLGVMQYF. The chain joins TRBV11-3 to TRBJ2-3; D might be TRBD1 or TRBD2, each matching 5 bases. The V end was cut by 4 bases, the J end by 11 bases, with 22 bases between. The CDR3 extends over 15 amino acids. Germline V gene data show CDR1 as SGHNT and CDR2 as YENEEA.

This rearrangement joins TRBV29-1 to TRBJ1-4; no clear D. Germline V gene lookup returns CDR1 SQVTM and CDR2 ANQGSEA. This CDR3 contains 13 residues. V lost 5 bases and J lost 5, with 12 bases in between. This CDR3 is CSVSNMGNEKLFF. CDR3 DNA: TGCAGCGTTAGCAACATGGGGAATGAAAAACTGTTTTTT. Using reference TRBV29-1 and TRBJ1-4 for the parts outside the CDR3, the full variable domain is SAVISQKPSRDICQRGTSLTIQCQVDSQVTMMFWYRQQPGQSLTLIATANQGSEATYESGFVIDKFPISRPNLTFSTLTVSNMSPEDSSIYLCSVSNMGNEKLFFGSGTQLSVL.

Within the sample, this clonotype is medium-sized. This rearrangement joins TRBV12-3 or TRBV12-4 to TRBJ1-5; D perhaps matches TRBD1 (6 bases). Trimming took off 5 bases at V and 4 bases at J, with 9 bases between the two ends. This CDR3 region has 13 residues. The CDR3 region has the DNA TGTGCCAGCAGTGACACAGGGAATCAGCCCCAGCATTTT. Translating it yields CASSDTGNQPQHF.

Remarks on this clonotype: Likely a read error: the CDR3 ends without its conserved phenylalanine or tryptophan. CDR3 in amino acids: CASSQEGRSTDTQYL. In DNA, the CDR3 is TGCGCCAGTAGCCAAGAAGGGAGAAGCACAGATACGCAGTATCTT. V and J are TRBV4-3 and TRBJ2-3, with a tentative D call TRBD2 (5 bases). The CDR3 consists of 15 residues. CDR1 is LGHNA and CDR2 is YSLEER in the germline V gene.

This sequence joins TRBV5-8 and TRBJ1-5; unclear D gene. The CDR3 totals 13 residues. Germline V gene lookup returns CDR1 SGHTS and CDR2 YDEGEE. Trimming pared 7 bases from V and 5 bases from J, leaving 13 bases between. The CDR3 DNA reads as TGTGCCAGCTCCCCGAGTCTGGATCAGCCCCAGCATTTT. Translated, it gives CASSPSLDQPQHF.